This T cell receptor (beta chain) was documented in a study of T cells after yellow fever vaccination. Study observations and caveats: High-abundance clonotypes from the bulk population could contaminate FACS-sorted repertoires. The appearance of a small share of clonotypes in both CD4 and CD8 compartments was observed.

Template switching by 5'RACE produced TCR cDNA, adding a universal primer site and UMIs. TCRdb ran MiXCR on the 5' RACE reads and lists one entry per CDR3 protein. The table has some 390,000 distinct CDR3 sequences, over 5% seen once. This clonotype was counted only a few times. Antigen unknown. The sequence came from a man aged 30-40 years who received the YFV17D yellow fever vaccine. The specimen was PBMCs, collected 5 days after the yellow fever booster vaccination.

CDR3 residues: CASSGQAYYNEQFF. The CDR3 bases are TGTGCCAGTAGCGGACAGGCTTACTACAATGAGCAGTTCTTC. The V gene is TRBV19, the J gene TRBJ2-1; 7 bases map to TRBD1. V lost 6 bases, J lost 3 bases, and 5 bases stayed unmatched. Germline V gene data show CDR1 as LNHDA and CDR2 as SQIVND (reference sequence). CDR3 length: 14 amino acids.